The next 17 T cell receptor beta chains were all read from a single sample in a study of T cells after yellow fever vaccination. MiXCR, applied by TCRdb to the 5' RACE reads, yields one record per CDR3 protein. Here the sample spans about 580,000 distinct CDR3 sequences, around a sixth being singletons. Sequences were derived from PBMCs, sampled 5 to 6 days after the first yellow fever vaccination. These receptors were obtained from a man aged 18 to 30 who received the YFV17D yellow fever vaccine.

This clonotype was counted at least ten times. The V gene is TRBV4-3, the J gene TRBJ1-2; tentative D call: TRBD1 (6 bases). Germline-derived CDR1 and CDR2 are LGHNA and YSLEER. Deletions cut 1 base from V and 5 bases from J, with 8 bases between. This CDR3 region has 13 residues. CDR3 loop: CASSQGGGYGYTF. In DNA form, the CDR3 reads TGCGCCAGCAGCCAAGGAGGGGGTTATGGCTACACCTTC.

This clonotype has a single count. The chain joins TRBV4-3 to TRBJ1-1; perhaps TRBD1 as D (6 bases). The CDR3 is 15 residues long. Germline CDR1 and CDR2: LGHNA and YSLEER. Deletions cut 0 bases from V and 10 bases from J, with 18 bases between. CDR3 amino acids: CASSQDLRRGAGAFF. The CDR3 region has the DNA TGCGCCAGCAGCCAAGATCTTAGACGGGGGGCTGGAGCTTTCTTT.

The chain joins TRBV5-1 to TRBJ1-6; a possible D gene is TRBD1 (6 bases). The CDR3 spans 15 residues. Germline loops: CDR1 SGHRS, CDR2 YFSETQ. Trimming cost V 2 bases and J 9 bases, with 15 bases left between them. The CDR3 reads CASSFQGITGSPLHF. The DNA of the CDR3 is TGCGCCAGCAGCTTCCAGGGGATAACGGGTTCACCCCTCCACTTT.

This chain links TRBV6-4 with TRBJ2-3; D call uncertain. V was trimmed by 3 bases and J by 0 bases, leaving 7 bases between them. CDR3 length equals 14 residues. The germline CDR1 and CDR2 sequences are MRHNA and SNTAGT. CDR3 DNA: TGTGCCAGCAGTGATGGTAGGAGCACAGATACGCAGTATTTT. Translation: CASSDGRSTDTQYF.

The J gene is TRBJ2-5, the V gene TRBV11-2, with TRBD1 matching 9 bases. Looked up from germline, CDR1 is SGHAT and CDR2 is FQNNGV. Unmatched junction bases numbered 8, after V lost 4 bases and J lost 2 bases. The CDR3 length is 16 residues. The CDR3 reads CASSSNRDRAQETQYF. In DNA form, the CDR3 reads TGTGCCAGCAGCTCGAACCGGGACAGGGCTCAAGAGACCCAGTACTTC.

This clonotype showed up just a few times. This chain uses TRBV3-1 with TRBJ2-7; 8 nucleotides agree with TRBD1. The germline gives CDR1 LGHDT, CDR2 YNNKEL (reference sequence). V trimming: 6 bases; J trimming: 6 bases; junction bases outside the gene matches: 4. The CDR3 has 12 residues. The CDR3 nucleotides read TGTGCCAGCAGAGGGACAGGTCCCGAGCAGTACTTC. It translates to CASRGTGPEQYF.

This clonotype was seen at least ten times. V usage is TRBV12-3 or TRBV12-4 and J usage is TRBJ2-3; D call uncertain. The CDR3 extends over 13 amino acids. The V end lost 3 bases, the J end lost 4 bases, and 8 bases lay between the germline ends. CDR3 coding DNA: TGTGCCAGCAGTTTCCGCCTCCCAGATACGCAGTATTTT. It specifies CASSFRLPDTQYF.

This chain links TRBV10-3 with TRBJ2-7; D possibly uses TRBD1 or TRBD2 (6 bases each). CDR1 and CDR2 (germline): ENHRY, SYGVKD. There are 15 residues in the CDR3. V lost 0 bases and J lost 3, with 12 bases in between. The CDR3 protein is CAISESRGRVYEQYF. DNA for the CDR3: TGTGCCATCAGTGAGTCCCGGGGGCGAGTCTACGAGCAGTACTTC.

The chain carries TRBV7-9 and TRBJ1-4, with 7 bases that match TRBD1. CDR1 and CDR2 (germline): SEHNR, FQNEAQ (reference sequence). The CDR3 is 15 residues long. The V segment lost 5 bases and the J segment 8 bases; nucleotides outside the gene matches: 11. This CDR3 is CASSARGQVGEKLFF. CDR3 bases: TGTGCCAGCAGCGCTAGAGGACAGGTGGGGGAAAAACTGTTTTTT.

CDR3 sequence reads: CASSGVGTVQETQYF. The CDR3 DNA reads as TGTGCCAGCAGTGGCGTGGGTACAGTTCAAGAGACCCAGTACTTC. J is TRBJ2-5 and V is TRBV12-3 or TRBV12-4; unclear D gene. CDR3 length: 15 amino acids. The ends were cut back, 5 bases at V and 2 bases at J, with 15 bases in the middle.

This chain joins TRBV4-2 and TRBJ2-3; unclear D gene. V was cut by 1 base and J by 0 bases, with 11 bases left in between. The CDR3 has 16 residues. CDR1 and CDR2 (germline): LGHNA, YNFKEQ. This CDR3 is CASSQATIASTDTQYF. In DNA, the CDR3 is TGTGCCAGCAGCCAAGCCACAATCGCAAGCACAGATACGCAGTATTTT.

There are a few counts of this clonotype. CDR3 DNA sequence: TGTGCCAGCAGCCAAGATAGGGGACTTTCAACTGGAAACACCATATATTTT. Protein: CASSQDRGLSTGNTIYF. V usage is TRBV14 and J usage is TRBJ1-3, with D maybe TRBD1 (5 bases). V lost 0 bases and J lost 2, with 14 bases in between. Germline loops: CDR1 SGHDN, CDR2 FVKESK. This CDR3 spans 17 amino acids.

V gene TRBV4-3 combines with J gene TRBJ1-2, with D perhaps TRBD1 (5 bases). Germline V gene lookup returns CDR1 LGHNA and CDR2 YSLEER. This CDR3 contains 19 residues. Trimming took 0 bases from V and 4 from J, leaving 24 bases between them. The CDR3 DNA reads as TGCGCCAGCAGCCAAGATCAGATGGGGTCTATGGACACAGGCTATGGCTACACCTTC. This codes for CASSQDQMGSMDTGYGYTF.

This clonotype came up a few times. The CDR3: CASSPRECDEQYV. The CDR3 region has the DNA TGTGCCAGCAGCCCCAGGGAGTGCGACGAGCAGTACGTC. The chain uses TRBV3-1 and TRBJ2-7, with D perhaps assigned TRBD1 or TRBD2 (5 bases each). V lost 4 bases to trimming and J lost 5 bases, with 12 bases between them. The CDR3 is made up of 13 amino acids. Per the germline V gene, CDR1 is LGHDT and CDR2 is YNNKEL (reference sequence).

This clonotype was found a few times. This chain connects TRBV9 to TRBJ2-3, with 7 positions matching TRBD1. Germline V gene lookup returns CDR1 SGDLS and CDR2 YYNGEE. CDR3 size: 18 residues. J lost 2 bases, V lost 3 bases, and 15 bases had no gene match. CDR3 loop: CASSATGTVSLVTDTQYF. As DNA, the CDR3 is TGTGCCAGCAGCGCCACCGGGACAGTATCTCTGGTCACAGATACGCAGTATTTT.

This clonotype was found many times. The gene calls are TRBV7-2 and TRBJ2-1; D is possibly TRBD2 (6 bases). Trimming removed 4 bases from V and 4 bases from J, with 17 bases in between. Germline V lookup: CDR1 SGHTA, CDR2 FQGNSA. The CDR3 spans 16 residues. CDR3 residues: CASSSNMWGGYNEQFF. The CDR3 region has the DNA TGTGCCAGCAGCTCGAATATGTGGGGAGGATACAATGAGCAGTTCTTC. The whole variable domain, filled in from reference TRBV7-2 and TRBJ2-1, reads GAGVSQSPSNKVTEKGKDVELRCDPISGHTALYWYRQSLGQGLEFLIYFQGNSAPDKSGLPSDRFSAERTGGSVSTLTIQRTQQEDSAVYLCASSSNMWGGYNEQFFGPGTRLTVL.

This clonotype has just a few counts. The rearrangement joins TRBV18 to TRBJ1-6; 7 bases are a match to TRBD1. Per the germline V gene, CDR1 is KGHSH and CDR2 is LQKENI. This CDR3 is 13 amino acids long. The J segment lost 6 bases and the V segment lost 8 bases, leaving 4 bases of the junction unmatched. The CDR3 sequence: CASQDRSNSPLHF. As DNA, the CDR3 is TGTGCCAGCCAGGACAGGAGTAATTCACCCCTCCACTTT.